This is a list of T cell receptor beta chains from one sample in a study of tumor-infiltrating T cells and Merkel cell polyomavirus. The method was immunoSEQ multiplex PCR; TCRdb's version includes in-frame clones alone and lacks a portion of them. The sample consists of 26,000 or so clones, 87% of them appearing once. Sequencing was performed on lymph node tissue. Every receptor here comes from a man aged 50-59 years with Merkel cell carcinoma. The CDR3 runs from the conserved cysteine through the conserved F or W. The order of the fields is D gene, J gene, clone size, V gene, CDR3 protein, CDR3 DNA. The D gene is left open where the match is weak. The size entry is marked missing in some rows and otherwise reads once, few, many or a size class.

NA	TRBJ1-2	NA	TRBV9	CASSATGNYGYTF	TGTGCCAGCAGCGCCACAGGGAACTATGGCTACACCTTC
NA	TRBJ1-2	NA	TRBV27	CASRERTGYYGYTF	TGTGCCAGCAGAGAAAGAACAGGGTACTATGGCTACACCTTC
NA	TRBJ1-1	NA	TRBV27	CASTPRGLTEAFF	TGTGCCAGCACCCCGCGGGGGCTTACTGAAGCTTTCTTT
NA	TRBJ1-5	few	TRBV1	CTSSQAARDREGYSNQPQHF	TGCACCAGCAGCCAAGCAGCAAGGGACAGGGAGGGGTATAGCAATCAGCCCCAGCATTTT
TRBD1	TRBJ1-4	NA	TRBV28	CASGWGTATNEKLFF	TGTGCCAGCGGTTGGGGGACAGCGACTAATGAAAAACTGTTTTTT
NA	TRBJ1-1	NA	TRBV5-4	CASSLERRLFEAFF	TGTGCCAGCAGCTTGGAGAGGAGGTTATTTGAAGCTTTCTTT
TRBD2	TRBJ2-7	NA	TRBV15	CATSRALAGDEQYF	TGCGCCACCAGCAGAGCCCTAGCGGGAGACGAGCAGTACTTC
TRBD1	TRBJ2-5	NA	TRBV6-4	CASSRDSQETQYF	TGTGCCAGCAGTAGGGACAGCCAAGAGACCCAGTACTTC
NA	TRBJ1-2	NA	TRBV7-9	CASSLAVGRSSYGYTF	TGTGCCAGCAGCTTAGCGGTAGGGAGGTCAAGCTATGGCTACACCTTC
NA	TRBJ2-7	NA	TRBV18	CASSPPGASSYEQYF	TGTGCCAGCTCACCACCGGGGGCCTCTTCCTACGAGCAGTACTTC
NA	TRBJ2-7	few	TRBV11-2	CASSWPGAYEQYF	TGTGCCAGCAGCTGGCCAGGGGCCTACGAGCAGTACTTC
NA	TRBJ1-1	medium-sized	TRBV14	CASSQTGGAWRNTEAFF	TGTGCCAGCAGCCAGACCGGAGGAGCGTGGCGAAACACTGAAGCTTTCTTT
NA	TRBJ2-3	NA	TRBV28	CASSDLPAGLRTDTQYF	TGTGCCAGCAGTGATCTTCCGGCGGGGCTGCGCACAGATACGCAGTATTTT
NA	TRBJ2-2	NA	TRBV10-3	CAISESRGATGELFF	TGTGCCATCAGTGAGTCCAGGGGGGCCACCGGGGAGCTGTTTTTT
TRBD1	TRBJ1-2	few	TRBV5-4	CASSTGQGYGYTF	TGTGCCAGCAGCACAGGACAGGGCTATGGCTACACCTTC
NA	TRBJ2-3	NA	TRBV28	CASSREGTDTQYF	TGTGCCAGCAGCAGGGAGGGCACAGATACGCAGTATTTT
NA	TRBJ1-6	NA	TRBV11-3	CASSLGGESPLHF	TGTGCCAGCAGCTTAGGGGGGGAGTCACCCCTCCACTTT
NA	TRBJ1-2	NA	TRBV7-9	CASSRTDEGYGYTF	TGTGCCAGCAGTCGGACAGATGAGGGCTATGGCTACACCTTC
NA	TRBJ2-3	NA	TRBV2	CASNPSASTDTQYF	TGTGCCAGCAATCCCAGTGCTAGCACAGATACGCAGTATTTT
NA	TRBJ2-1	medium-sized	TRBV4-2	CASSQVAVGYNEQFF	TGTGCCAGCAGCCAAGTAGCGGTCGGATACAATGAGCAGTTCTTC
NA	TRBJ2-7	few	TRBV4-1	CASSLGQGFSYEQYF	TGCGCCAGCAGCCTCGGGCAGGGGTTCTCCTACGAGCAGTACTTC
NA	TRBJ2-3	NA	TRBV11-3	CASSARRGGTDTQYF	TGTGCCAGCTCAGCGCGCAGGGGTGGGACAGATACGCAGTATTTT
NA	TRBJ1-2	NA	TRBV7-6	CASSLAQYRDYTF	TGTGCCAGCAGCTTAGCGCAGTACAGGGACTACACCTTC
TRBD1	TRBJ1-2	NA	TRBV27	CASSSKTGAYGYTF	TGTGCCAGCAGTTCAAAGACAGGGGCCTATGGCTACACCTTC
TRBD1	TRBJ2-3	NA	TRBV19	CAGPTGDTDTQYF	TGTGCCGGACCCACAGGGGACACAGATACGCAGTATTTT
NA	TRBJ2-1	NA	TRBV7-9	CASSLQSGNNEQFF	TGTGCCAGCAGCTTACAATCGGGAAACAATGAGCAGTTCTTC
TRBD2	TRBJ2-3	NA	TRBV12-5	CASGLTAASGGAGDTQYF	TGTGCTAGTGGTTTGACCGCCGCTAGCGGGGGGGCCGGAGATACGCAGTATTTT
TRBD2	TRBJ2-3	few	TRBV4-2	CASSQELAGRTDTQYF	TGTGCCAGCAGCCAAGAACTAGCGGGGAGAACAGATACGCAGTATTTT
NA	TRBJ1-3	NA	TRBV7-8	CASSRRASGNTIYF	TGTGCCAGCAGCCGCAGGGCCTCTGGAAACACCATATATTTT
NA	TRBJ1-2	NA	TRBV30	CAWMGPGYGYTF	TGTGCCTGGATGGGGCCCGGCTATGGCTACACCTTC
NA	TRBJ2-7	NA	TRBV6-4	CASSAQQGYEQYF	TGTGCCAGCAGTGCCCAACAGGGATACGAGCAGTACTTC
NA	TRBJ1-1	NA	TRBV6-1	CASVPRDMNTEAFF	TGTGCCAGTGTTCCTCGGGACATGAACACTGAAGCTTTCTTT
TRBD2	TRBJ2-1	NA	TRBV9	CASSVESVSYSGITNEQFF	TGTGCCAGCAGCGTAGAAAGTGTAAGTTATAGCGGGATTACGAATGAGCAGTTCTTC
NA	TRBJ1-1	NA	TRBV6-5	CASSRDTEAFF	TGTGCCAGCAGTCGGGACACTGAAGCTTTCTTT
NA	TRBJ2-3	NA	TRBV30	CAWSLGTGTDTQYF	TGTGCCTGGAGTCTAGGGACTGGCACAGATACGCAGTATTTT
TRBD1	TRBJ1-2	NA	TRBV5-4	CASSLPGTGVYGYTF	TGTGCCAGCAGCTTACCCGGGACAGGGGTTTATGGCTACACCTTC
NA	TRBJ1-1	NA	TRBV10-3	CAISDEEYTEAFF	TGTGCCATCAGTGATGAGGAGTACACTGAAGCTTTCTTT
TRBD2	TRBJ2-1	NA	TRBV11-2	CASSASPGGHYNEQFF	TGTGCCAGCAGCGCTTCCCCGGGGGGGCACTACAATGAGCAGTTCTTC
TRBD1	TRBJ2-2	NA	TRBV6-6	CASASRGPMNTGELFF	TGTGCCAGCGCGAGCAGGGGGCCTATGAACACCGGGGAGCTGTTTTTT
NA	TRBJ1-4	few	TRBV6-1	CASMLSATNEKLFF	TGTGCCAGCATGTTGTCGGCAACTAATGAAAAACTGTTTTTT
NA	TRBJ2-5	NA	TRBV7-2	CASRVPQETQYF	TGTGCCAGCCGGGTCCCCCAAGAGACCCAGTACTTC
TRBD1	TRBJ1-5	NA	TRBV30	CAWSAGTGYQPQHF	TGTGCCTGGAGTGCCGGGACAGGGTATCAGCCCCAGCATTTT
NA	TRBJ2-2	NA	TRBV7-7	CATRRDSNTGELFF	TGTGCTACCCGTAGGGACTCGAACACCGGGGAGCTGTTTTTT
TRBD1	TRBJ2-3	NA	TRBV6-5	CASSYSAQGSTDTQYF	TGTGCCAGCAGTTACTCGGCACAGGGGAGCACAGATACGCAGTATTTT
NA	TRBJ2-7	NA	TRBV19	CASSTIPLAETGDEQYF	TGTGCCAGTAGTACCATTCCACTAGCAGAGACCGGAGACGAGCAGTACTTC
TRBD2	TRBJ2-1	NA	TRBV5-1	CASSPLPSGGDYNEQFF	TGCGCCAGCAGCCCCCTTCCTAGCGGGGGGGATTACAATGAGCAGTTCTTC